This T cell receptor (beta chain) was observed in a study of T cells expressing NK-cell markers. Study as a whole: Sequencing of TCR beta repertoires drew on sorted CD3+CD56+NKG2C+, CD3+CD56+NKG2C- and CD3+CD56-NKG2C+ T cells. Study-level findings and limits: NKG2C+ dominant clonotype frequencies in over 5 donors were roughly 1.0-7.5% of CD8+ T cells.

TCR beta cDNA was generated via 5'RACE template switching incorporating UMIs. TCRdb reanalyzed the 5' RACE reads, giving one entry per CDR3 protein sequence and no DNA. The sample table includes some 150,000 distinct CDR3 sequences. Concerning this clonotype itself: As yet, its antigen is unknown.

The CDR3 is 14 residues long. Germline CDR1 is MDHEN and CDR2 is SYDVKM. The sequence was obtained from a woman between 50 and 59 years old in good health. Sample: blood T cells: a sorted CD56 or NKG2C T cell subset, CD4+ or CD8+ T cells, or bulk PBMC T cells (not recorded which). This chain uses TRBV28 with TRBJ2-3; TCRdb lists TRBD2, though no DNA is available to test this call. CDR3 loop: CASSSPGTTDTQYF.